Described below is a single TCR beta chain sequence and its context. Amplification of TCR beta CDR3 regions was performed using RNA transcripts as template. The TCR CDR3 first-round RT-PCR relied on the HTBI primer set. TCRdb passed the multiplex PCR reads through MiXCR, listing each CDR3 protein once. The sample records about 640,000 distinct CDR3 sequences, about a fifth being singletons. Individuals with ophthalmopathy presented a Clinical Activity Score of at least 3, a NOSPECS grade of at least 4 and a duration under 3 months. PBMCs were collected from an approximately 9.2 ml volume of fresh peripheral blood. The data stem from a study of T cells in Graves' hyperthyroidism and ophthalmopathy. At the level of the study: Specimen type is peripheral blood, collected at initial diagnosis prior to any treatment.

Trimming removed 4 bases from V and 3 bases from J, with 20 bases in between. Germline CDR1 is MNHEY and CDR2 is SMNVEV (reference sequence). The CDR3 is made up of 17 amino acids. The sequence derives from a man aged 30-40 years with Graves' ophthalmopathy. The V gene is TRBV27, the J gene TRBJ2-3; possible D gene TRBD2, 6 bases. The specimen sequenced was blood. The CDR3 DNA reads TGTGCCAGCAGTTCCGGTGGTTGGGAGGTCGGTACAGATACGCAGTATTTT. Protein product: CASSSGGWEVGTDTQYF.